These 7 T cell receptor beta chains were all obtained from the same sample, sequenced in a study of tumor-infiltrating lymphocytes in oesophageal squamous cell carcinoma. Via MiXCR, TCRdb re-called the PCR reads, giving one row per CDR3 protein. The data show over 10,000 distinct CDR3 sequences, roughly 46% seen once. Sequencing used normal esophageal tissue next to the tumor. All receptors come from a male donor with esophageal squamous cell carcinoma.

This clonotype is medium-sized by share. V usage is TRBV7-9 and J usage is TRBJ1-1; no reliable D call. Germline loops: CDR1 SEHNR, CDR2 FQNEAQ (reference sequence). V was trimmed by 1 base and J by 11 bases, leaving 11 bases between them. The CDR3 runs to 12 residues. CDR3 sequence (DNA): TGTGCCAGCAGCTTAGACTCAGGAAGGGCTTTCTTT. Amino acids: CASSLDSGRAFF.

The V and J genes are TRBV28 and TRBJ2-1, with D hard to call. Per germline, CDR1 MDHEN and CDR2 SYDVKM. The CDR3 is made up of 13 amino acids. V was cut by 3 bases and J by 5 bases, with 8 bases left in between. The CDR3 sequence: CASSFQVNNEQFF. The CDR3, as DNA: TGTGCCAGCAGTTTTCAAGTAAACAATGAGCAGTTCTTC. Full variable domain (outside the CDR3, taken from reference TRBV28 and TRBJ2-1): DVKVTQSSRYLVKRTGEKVFLECVQDMDHENMFWYRQDPGLGLRLIYFSYDVKMKEKGDIPEGYSVSREKKERFSLILESASTNQTSMYLCASSFQVNNEQFFGPGTRLTVL.

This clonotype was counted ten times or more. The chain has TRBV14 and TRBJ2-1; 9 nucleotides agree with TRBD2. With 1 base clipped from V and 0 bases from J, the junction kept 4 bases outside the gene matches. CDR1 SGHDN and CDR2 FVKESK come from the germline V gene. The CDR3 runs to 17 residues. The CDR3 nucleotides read TGTGCCAGCAGCCAAGTAGCGGGGGCGAGCTCCTACAATGAGCAGTTCTTC. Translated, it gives CASSQVAGASSYNEQFF.

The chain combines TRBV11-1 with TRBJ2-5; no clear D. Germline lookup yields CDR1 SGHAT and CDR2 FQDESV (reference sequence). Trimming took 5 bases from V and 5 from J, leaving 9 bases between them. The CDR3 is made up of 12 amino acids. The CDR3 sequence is CASSNDWETQYF. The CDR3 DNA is TGTGCCAGCAGCAATGATTGGGAGACCCAGTACTTC.

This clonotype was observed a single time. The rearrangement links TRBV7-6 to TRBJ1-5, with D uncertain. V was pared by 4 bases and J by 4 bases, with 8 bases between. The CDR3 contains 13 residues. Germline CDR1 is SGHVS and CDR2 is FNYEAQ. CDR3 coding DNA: TGTGCCAGCAGCTCGGGAGGGAATCAGCCCCAGCATTTT. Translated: CASSSGGNQPQHF.

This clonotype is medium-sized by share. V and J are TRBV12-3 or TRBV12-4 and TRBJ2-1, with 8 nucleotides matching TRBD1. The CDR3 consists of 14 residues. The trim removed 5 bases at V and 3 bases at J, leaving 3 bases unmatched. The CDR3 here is CASSPGQDYNEQFF. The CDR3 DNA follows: TGTGCCAGCAGTCCGGGACAGGACTACAATGAGCAGTTCTTC.

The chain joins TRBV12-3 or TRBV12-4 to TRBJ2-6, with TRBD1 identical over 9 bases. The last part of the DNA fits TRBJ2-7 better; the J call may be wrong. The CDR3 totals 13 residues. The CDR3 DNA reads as TGTGCCAGCACCCCGGGACAGGGATCCGAGCAGTACTTC. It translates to CASTPGQGSEQYF.